Listed here are 17 T cell receptor beta chains from one sample, sequenced in a study of blood T cell repertoires in COVID-19. TCRdb keeps only in-frame clones here, not all; method: immunoSEQ multiplex PCR. The sample holds about 120,000 clones, roughly four fifths seen once. Sequenced material: peripheral blood. The receptors originated from a human donor in a cohort sampled during active COVID-19.

The CDR3 coding sequence is TGTGCCAGCAGTTCAATTATGACAGAGCAGTTCTTC. Translating gives CASSSIMTEQFF. The chain has TRBV28 and TRBJ2-1; D unresolved. V was pared by 4 bases and J by 10 bases, with 11 bases between. Germline V gene data show CDR1 as MDHEN and CDR2 as SYDVKM. This CDR3 comprises 12 residues.

The V gene is TRBV5-6, the J gene TRBJ2-5; D is uncertain. V lost 1 base and J lost 4, with 2 bases in between. The CDR3 sequence is 11 residues long. Germline V lookup: CDR1 SGHDT, CDR2 YYEEEE. The CDR3 sequence is CASSLLETQYF. CDR3 bases: TGTGCCAGCAGCTTGCTAGAGACCCAGTACTTC.

The chain has TRBV9 and TRBJ2-2; the D gene is possibly TRBD2 (6 bases). Germline loops: CDR1 SGDLS, CDR2 YYNGEE. V was pared by 0 bases and J by 5 bases, with 14 bases between. The CDR3 sequence is 16 residues long. The DNA of the CDR3 is TGTGCCAGCAGCGTAGCGGGACTCTCGGAGACCGGGGAGCTGTTTTTT. Translated: CASSVAGLSETGELFF.

This clone was picked up one time. The chain joins TRBV6-2 or TRBV6-3 to TRBJ2-3; 9 nucleotides align to TRBD2. With 2 bases clipped from V and 0 bases from J, the junction kept 18 bases outside the gene matches. The CDR3 is made up of 21 amino acids. Germline V lookup: CDR1 MNHEY, CDR2 SVGEGT. In DNA form, the CDR3 reads TGTGCCAGCAGTTACCCTAGCTTGGTAGCGGGGGCCTTCTCGAGCACAGATACGCAGTATTTT. Encoded protein: CASSYPSLVAGAFSSTDTQYF.

The chain has TRBV2 and TRBJ1-4; D might be TRBD1 (6 bases). The germline V and J ends were trimmed by 6 bases and 4 bases, with 9 bases remaining between them. The CDR3 runs to 13 residues. The germline gives CDR1 SNHLY, CDR2 FYNNEI. CDR3 nucleotide sequence: TGTGCCAGCAGGAGACAGGTTAATGAAAAACTGTTTTTT. It translates to CASRRQVNEKLFF. Variable domain in full (rest from reference TRBV2 and TRBJ1-4): EPEVTQTPSHQVTQMGQEVILRCVPISNHLYFYWYRQILGQKVEFLVSFYNNEISEKSEIFDDQFSVERPDGSNFTLKIRSTKLEDSAMYFCASRRQVNEKLFFGSGTQLSVL.

This chain connects TRBV14 to TRBJ1-1, with D unresolved. This CDR3 comprises 14 residues. Germline V gene sequence: CDR1 SGHDN, CDR2 FVKESK. Between the trimmed V and J ends, which lost 4 bases and 11 bases, there was a span of 20 bases. The CDR3 protein is CASSPIGWTGRAFF. As DNA, the CDR3 is TGTGCCAGCAGCCCAATAGGGTGGACTGGGAGGGCTTTCTTT.

The CDR3 sequence: CASSLRDRPYEQYF. CDR3 coding DNA: TGTGCCAGCAGCCTGAGGGACAGACCCTACGAGCAGTACTTC. The rearrangement joins TRBV7-9 to TRBJ2-7, with 7 positions matching TRBD1. The germline V gene encodes CDR1 SEHNR and CDR2 FQNEAQ (reference sequence). This CDR3 spans 14 amino acids. V lost 5 bases and J lost 2; bases outside the gene matches: 6.

This chain links TRBV6-2 or TRBV6-3 with TRBJ2-1; D remains ambiguous. V lost 2 bases, J lost 10 bases, and 9 bases lay in between. The V gene's germline CDR1 is MNHEY and CDR2 SVGEGT. CDR3 length equals 12 residues. CDR3 residues: CASSYPYGEQFF. CDR3 nucleotide sequence: TGTGCCAGCAGTTACCCGTACGGGGAGCAGTTCTTC.

The chain couples TRBV27 to TRBJ1-5, with D possibly matching TRBD1 (5 bases). The V end was cut by 6 bases, the J end by 5 bases, with 17 bases between. Germline-derived CDR1 and CDR2 are MNHEY and SMNVEV (reference sequence). CDR3 size: 15 residues. The CDR3 reads CASSPWGETYQPQHF. CDR3 bases: TGTGCCAGCAGCCCATGGGGGGAGACGTATCAGCCCCAGCATTTT.

The chain joins TRBV6-5 to TRBJ2-4; tentatively, D is TRBD2 (5 bases). V was shortened by 0 bases and J by 5 bases, with 14 bases between the two germline ends. The germline V gene encodes CDR1 MNHEY and CDR2 SVGAGI. CDR3 length equals 16 residues. CDR3 residues: CASSYSRVDGENIQYF. In DNA form, the CDR3 reads TGTGCCAGCAGTTACTCGAGAGTTGACGGGGAAAACATTCAGTACTTC.

Comment on this clone: Other nucleotide sequences in the sample specify the same CDR3. This chain uses TRBV5-1 with TRBJ2-2, with TRBD1 matching over 12 bases. Germline CDR1 and CDR2: SGHRS and YFSETQ. V lost 4 bases to trimming and J lost 2 bases; unmatched junction nucleotides: 3. The CDR3 loop spans 16 amino acids. Here the CDR3 reads CASSPGTGGNTGELFF. CDR3 DNA: TGCGCCAGCAGCCCCGGGACAGGGGGCAACACCGGGGAGCTGTTTTTT.

This chain links TRBV6-5 with TRBJ2-3; 9 bases agree with TRBD2. The CDR3 is 15 amino acids. With 2 bases clipped from V and 8 bases from J, the junction kept 8 bases outside the gene matches. Germline V gives CDR1 MNHEY, CDR2 SVGAGI. The CDR3 is CASSYQRGALGTQYF. The CDR3 region has the DNA TGTGCCAGCAGTTACCAGCGGGGGGCCCTGGGTACGCAGTATTTT.

There are a few counts of this clone. The chain combines TRBV7-2 with TRBJ2-1, with TRBD2 matching over 8 bases. The CDR3 has 16 amino acids. V shed 0 bases, J shed 3 bases, and the junction held 4 bases outside the gene matches. CDR1 is SGHTA, CDR2 FQGNSA, per germline. In nucleotides, the CDR3 is TGTGCCAGCAGCTTAGCAAGCGGGGGTAGCTACAATGAGCAGTTCTTC. This sequence encodes CASSLASGGSYNEQFF.

The chain couples TRBV28 to TRBJ2-1; possible D gene TRBD2, 6 bases. Trimming shortened V by 4 bases and J by 8 bases, and 21 bases separated the two germline ends. The germline V gene has CDR1 MDHEN and CDR2 SYDVKM. The CDR3 contains 16 residues. CDR3: CASSSTSWTTNDEQFF. DNA of the CDR3: TGTGCCAGCAGTTCTACTTCGTGGACTACAAACGATGAGCAGTTCTTC.

This chain's CDR3 is CASSWSSATGELFF. CDR3 bases: TGTGCCAGCAGCTGGAGTAGTGCAACCGGGGAGCTGTTTTTT. The gene calls are TRBV5-4 and TRBJ2-2; D gene uncertain. V was trimmed by 3 bases and J by 5 bases, leaving 11 bases between them. Germline V CDR1 and CDR2: SGHNT, YYREEE (reference sequence). There are 14 residues in the CDR3. The full variable domain, completed using reference TRBV5-4 and TRBJ2-2, is ETGVTQSPTHLIKTRGQQVTLRCSSQSGHNTVSWYQQALGQGPQFIFQYYREEENGRGNFPPRFSGLQFPNYSSELNVNALELDDSALYLCASSWSSATGELFFGEGSRLTVL.

The chain has TRBV5-6 and TRBJ2-1; 13 bases agree with TRBD2. This CDR3 has 17 amino acids. V was pared by 3 bases and J by 8 bases, with 11 bases of the junction left unmatched. Per the germline V gene, CDR1 is SGHDT and CDR2 is YYEEEE. CDR3 residues: CASSSSGLAGFTDEQFF. The CDR3 DNA is TGTGCCAGCAGCTCCTCGGGACTAGCGGGGTTTACGGATGAGCAGTTCTTC.

V and J are TRBV6-2 or TRBV6-3 and TRBJ2-7, with 8 bases aligning to TRBD2. The CDR3 is 18 amino acids. V was pared by 0 bases and J by 1 base, with 11 bases of the junction left unmatched. Per germline, CDR1 MNHEY and CDR2 SVGEGT. The CDR3 nucleotides read TGTGCCAGCAGTTACTCGATTAGCGGGGAGCCCCCGTCCTACGAGCAGTACTTC. This sequence encodes CASSYSISGEPPSYEQYF.